The 25 T cell receptor beta chains below come from one sample, sequenced in a study of control samples from healthy donors and cancer patients. Repertoires were generated with immunoSEQ multiplex PCR, while TCRdb's copy carries only in-frame clones and drops some. The sample records about 170,000 clones, 91% being singletons. The sample comprised blood. The receptors stem from a woman under 40 in good health.

V usage is TRBV10-3 and J usage is TRBJ2-7; 8 bases align to TRBD1. V lost 3 bases and J lost 1; bases outside the gene matches: 5. The germline V gene has CDR1 ENHRY and CDR2 SYGVKD. There are 15 residues in the CDR3. CDR3 DNA sequence: TGTGCCATCAGTGATTCAGGGGGCAGGTCCTACGAGCAGTACTTC. As protein: CAISDSGGRSYEQYF.

The chain uses TRBV6-5 and TRBJ2-7; 7 bases match TRBD1. Germline CDR1 is MNHEY and CDR2 is SVGAGI. J was trimmed by 2 bases and V by 8 bases; bases with no gene match: 3. CDR3 length: 12 amino acids. The CDR3 region is CASHTGAYEQYF. CDR3 nucleotide sequence: TGTGCCAGCCATACAGGGGCCTACGAGCAGTACTTC.

This chain's CDR3 is CASSPRQGGYSNQPQHF. The CDR3 region has the DNA TGTGCCAGCAGCCCCCGCCAGGGGGGATATAGCAATCAGCCCCAGCATTTT. This sequence joins TRBV3-1 (or the pseudogene TRBV3-2) and TRBJ1-5, with 7 bases aligning to TRBD1. The CDR3 runs to 17 residues. CDR1 is LGHDT, CDR2 YNNKEL, per germline (reference sequence). V trimming: 4 bases; J trimming: 0 bases; junction bases outside the gene matches: 9.

The chain employs TRBV11-3 and TRBJ2-1; TRBD2 matches at 13 bases. J was trimmed by 9 bases and V by 5 bases; bases with no gene match: 4. Germline V lookup: CDR1 SGHNT, CDR2 YENEEA. The CDR3 sequence is 14 residues long. Written as DNA, the CDR3 is TGTGCCAGCAGCGGACTAGCGGGAGCAGGTGAGCAGTTCTTC. It encodes CASSGLAGAGEQFF.

The chain couples TRBV11-2 to TRBJ2-7; D ambiguous. The CDR3 is 14 amino acids. The V gene's germline CDR1 is SGHAT and CDR2 FQNNGV. Deletions cut 2 bases from V and 2 bases from J, with 10 bases between. In DNA form, the CDR3 reads TGTGCCAGCAGCTTATGGCGGACCCCCTACGAGCAGTACTTC. This sequence encodes CASSLWRTPYEQYF.

This clone showed up just a few times. This sample also contains other DNA sequences that code for the same CDR3. The chain carries TRBV2 and TRBJ2-7, with 11 bases that match TRBD1. The V and J ends lost 3 bases and 1 base, in that order; junction bases with no gene match: 2. In germline, CDR1 is SNHLY, CDR2 FYNNEI. The CDR3 spans 15 residues. The CDR3 coding sequence is TGTGCCAGCAGTGACGGGACAGGGGGTTCCTACGAGCAGTACTTC. The encoded protein is CASSDGTGGSYEQYF.

The CDR3 coding sequence is TGTGCCACTACCGGGACGGTGAACACTGAAGCTTTCTTT. Amino acid sequence: CATTGTVNTEAFF. The chain uses TRBV18 and TRBJ1-1; D possibly corresponds to TRBD1 (5 bases). Germline V gene lookup returns CDR1 KGHSH and CDR2 LQKENI. The V end was cut by 10 bases, the J end by 0 bases, with 12 bases between. This CDR3 is built from 13 residues.

Only one count was recorded for this clone. The genes are TRBV6-6 and TRBJ2-7; TRBD1 is a possible D gene (6 bases). Germline V gives CDR1 MNHNY, CDR2 SVGAGI (reference sequence). The CDR3 length is 13 residues. V lost 2 bases and J lost 3, with 8 bases in between. CDR3 coding DNA: TGTGCCAGCAGTTACGGACAGCGCTACGAGCAGTACTTC. Its translation: CASSYGQRYEQYF.

This clone was counted a few times. This chain links TRBV6-5 with TRBJ2-5, with 9 bases identical to TRBD1. V dropped 4 bases and J dropped 3; count of bases not matched to a gene: 3. The CDR3 sequence is 14 residues long. Germline CDR1 and CDR2: MNHEY and SVGAGI. Here the CDR3 reads CASSWTGAKETQYF. Here the CDR3 DNA reads TGTGCCAGCAGTTGGACAGGGGCGAAAGAGACCCAGTACTTC.

The chain carries TRBV13 and TRBJ2-3, with 12 bases fitting TRBD2. The CDR3 is made up of 16 amino acids. Trimming at V came to 6 bases and at J to 2 bases, leaving 6 bases not matched to a gene. Germline V gene data show CDR1 as PRHDT and CDR2 as FYEKMQ (reference sequence). The CDR3 is CASRSSGRAPTDTQYF. CDR3 nucleotide sequence: TGTGCCAGCAGATCTAGCGGGAGGGCCCCCACAGATACGCAGTATTTT.

This clone appeared a single time. V usage is TRBV3-1 (or the pseudogene TRBV3-2) and J usage is TRBJ2-4; D perhaps matches TRBD2 (7 bases). V was shortened by 1 base and J by 9 bases, with 13 bases between the two germline ends. Germline CDR1 reads LGHDT; CDR2 reads YNNKEL (reference sequence). The CDR3 sequence is 14 residues long. DNA of the CDR3: TGTGCCAGCAGCCAAGTCCAGGGAGGGGGCATTCAGTACTTC. This translates into CASSQVQGGGIQYF.

In regard to this clone: This specimen includes other DNA sequences encoding the same CDR3. The genes are TRBV28 and TRBJ1-1, with D unclear. The germline V gene has CDR1 MDHEN and CDR2 SYDVKM. The CDR3 sequence is 11 residues long. Trimming pared 2 bases from V and 4 bases from J, leaving 2 bases between. DNA for the CDR3: TGTGCCAGCAGTTTACGCACTGAAGCTTTCTTT. Translated: CASSLRTEAFF.

The V and J genes are TRBV7-9 and TRBJ1-5; weak D call: TRBD1 (6 bases). The CDR3 contains 14 residues. Trimming took 5 bases from V and 5 from J, leaving 13 bases between them. Per the germline V gene, CDR1 is SEHNR and CDR2 is FQNEAQ (reference sequence). CDR3: CASSPPAGDQPQHF. The CDR3, as DNA: TGTGCCAGCAGCCCCCCGGCAGGGGATCAGCCCCAGCATTTT.

The V and J genes are TRBV6-4 and TRBJ1-1, with D possibly being TRBD1 (5 bases). The CDR3 totals 14 residues. In germline, CDR1 is MRHNA, CDR2 SNTAGT. Trimming pared 3 bases from V and 1 base from J, leaving 9 bases between. CDR3 sequence reads: CASSDGATNTEAFF. The CDR3, as DNA: TGTGCCAGCAGTGATGGGGCCACGAACACTGAAGCTTTCTTT.

The chain links TRBV3-1 (or the pseudogene TRBV3-2) to TRBJ2-3; D call uncertain. Per the germline V gene, CDR1 is LGHDT and CDR2 is YNNKEL (reference sequence). The CDR3 covers 17 residues. Deletions cut 0 bases from V and 1 base from J, with 14 bases between. The CDR3 region has the DNA TGTGCCAGCAGCCAAGATAGTCAGATCGTCGGCACAGATACGCAGTATTTT. Encoded protein: CASSQDSQIVGTDTQYF.

The chain has TRBV7-2 and TRBJ1-6, with TRBD1 matching over 11 bases. The CDR3 is made up of 14 amino acids. Germline V gene lookup returns CDR1 SGHTA and CDR2 FQGNSA. V was clipped by 5 bases and J by 10 bases; unmatched bases: 4. DNA of the CDR3: TGTGCCAGCAGCGGACAGGGGGCAGTCTCACCCCTCCACTTT. Translated, it gives CASSGQGAVSPLHF.

Of note for this clone: In the same sample, other DNA sequences code for this CDR3. The CDR3 spells CASSLGSSYNSPLHF. The CDR3 DNA reads as TGTGCCAGCAGCTTAGGGAGCTCCTATAATTCACCCCTCCACTTT. The chain employs TRBV13 and TRBJ1-6; D call uncertain. Germline V gene lookup returns CDR1 PRHDT and CDR2 FYEKMQ (reference sequence). V lost 0 bases and J lost 0, with 3 bases in between. The CDR3 extends over 15 amino acids.

The V gene is TRBV7-9, the J gene TRBJ2-7; 10 positions agree with TRBD1. CDR1 is SEHNR and CDR2 is FQNEAQ in the germline V gene (reference sequence). V shed 4 bases and J 7 bases; nucleotides not matched to a gene: 4. The CDR3 sequence is 13 residues long. In DNA form, the CDR3 reads TGTGCCAGCAGCTCGGACAGGGGGGGGGAGCAGTACTTC. Its protein is CASSSDRGGEQYF.

The J gene is TRBJ2-1, the V gene TRBV6-4; D might be TRBD1 (7 bases). Trimming cost V 10 bases and J 5 bases, with 15 bases left between them. Germline CDR1 is MRHNA and CDR2 is SNTAGT. This CDR3 has 13 amino acids. The CDR3 spells CAIGGTADNEQFF. The CDR3 nucleotides are TGTGCCATCGGCGGGACAGCCGACAATGAGCAGTTCTTC.

The rearrangement joins TRBV6-5 to TRBJ2-7; D uncertain. CDR1 MNHEY and CDR2 SVGAGI come from the germline V gene. The CDR3 sequence is 13 residues long. V was cut by 1 base and J by 3 bases, with 7 bases left in between. The CDR3 nucleotides read TGTGCCAGCAGTTACTATACACGCTACGAGCAGTACTTC. This codes for CASSYYTRYEQYF.

The chain carries TRBV7-2 and TRBJ1-1, with 9 bases aligning to TRBD1. Trimming cost V 1 base and J 2 bases; bases outside gene matches: 5. The CDR3 extends over 16 amino acids. CDR1 is SGHTA, CDR2 FQGNSA, per germline. CDR3: CASSLEQGARNTEAFF. The CDR3, as DNA: TGTGCCAGCAGCTTAGAACAGGGGGCGCGAAACACTGAAGCTTTCTTT.

The chain recombines TRBV28 with TRBJ2-3; 10 nucleotides line up with TRBD2. The germline V gene encodes CDR1 MDHEN and CDR2 SYDVKM. There are 15 residues in the CDR3. Trimming took 5 bases from V and 1 from J; bases not matched to a gene: 3. This CDR3 reads CASSRGTSGTDTQYF. The DNA of the CDR3 is TGTGCCAGCAGTCGCGGGACTAGCGGCACAGATACGCAGTATTTT. Based on the CDR3 plus reference TRBV28 and TRBJ2-3, the full variable domain is DVKVTQSSRYLVKRTGEKVFLECVQDMDHENMFWYRQDPGLGLRLIYFSYDVKMKEKGDIPEGYSVSREKKERFSLILESASTNQTSMYLCASSRGTSGTDTQYFGPGTRLTVL.

The chain recombines TRBV18 with TRBJ1-1; 7 bases match TRBD1. Germline V gene lookup returns CDR1 KGHSH and CDR2 LQKENI. Losses at the gene ends were 3 bases for V and 1 base for J; bases not matched to a gene: 8. The CDR3 is 16 amino acids. In DNA form, the CDR3 reads TGTGCCAGCTCACCTCTACCCGGGACAGAGAACACTGAAGCTTTCTTT. This encodes CASSPLPGTENTEAFF.

This sequence joins TRBV6-4 and TRBJ1-1; D uncertain. This CDR3 is built from 13 residues. Germline assignment: CDR1 MRHNA and CDR2 SNTAGT. Trimming pared 0 bases from V and 0 bases from J, leaving 2 bases between. The CDR3 DNA reads as TGTGCCAGCAGTGACTCGGTGAACACTGAAGCTTTCTTT. Protein: CASSDSVNTEAFF.

The DNA for the CDR3 is TGTGCCAGCAGCCCCAGGGTGGGGTACACTGAAGCTTTCTTT. This sequence encodes CASSPRVGYTEAFF. The V and J genes are TRBV3-1 (or the pseudogene TRBV3-2) and TRBJ1-1; TRBD1 is a possible D gene (5 bases). Germline V gene sequence: CDR1 LGHDT, CDR2 YNNKEL (reference sequence). This CDR3 contains 14 residues. V dropped 4 bases and J dropped 3 bases, with 12 bases sitting between them.